The text below deals with one TCR beta chain. Profiled with immunoSEQ multiplex PCR; TCRdb holds only in-frame clones, not every one. The repertoire holds roughly 150,000 clones, roughly 88% seen once, with 1.5% to 2% in the top ten. This specimen belongs to a study of control samples from healthy donors and cancer patients. CDR3 length equals 15 residues. CDR1 is SGHKS and CDR2 is YYEKEE in the germline V gene (reference sequence). V lost 4 bases and J lost 0, with 11 bases in between. The source material was blood. The V call is TRBV5-5, the J call TRBJ1-5, with TRBD1 as a possible D gene (6 bases). The TCR comes from a man between 18 and 29 years old in good health. The CDR3 DNA reads TGTGCCAGCAGCGTACAGGGTAATAGCAATCAGCCCCAGCATTTT. Translated: CASSVQGNSNQPQHF.